Following are 8 T cell receptor beta chains from one sample sequenced in a study of T cell changes during pregnancy in multiple sclerosis. This table comes from immunoSEQ multiplex PCR, and its TCRdb copy is limited to in-frame clones, with some not included. The sample has 20,000 to 25,000 clones, roughly 87% seen once. The source was CD8+ T cells from peripheral blood mononuclear cells, collected after pregnancy. All receptors derive from a female donor with multiple sclerosis, enrolled in a pregnancy study.

Here the CDR3 DNA reads TGTGCCAGCAGCTCCCGGGACCCCCGGGCGGGAGTTAGCAATGAGCAGTTCTTC. Translating it yields CASSSRDPRAGVSNEQFF. V usage is TRBV13 and J usage is TRBJ2-1; 7 nucleotides agree with TRBD2. Germline V CDR1 and CDR2: PRHDT, FYEKMQ (reference sequence). There are 18 residues in the CDR3. J was trimmed by 6 bases and V by 4 bases; bases with no gene match: 18.

The J gene is TRBJ2-1, the V gene TRBV4-1, with 13 nucleotides matching TRBD2. Trimming took 0 bases from V and 9 from J; bases not matched to a gene: 5. CDR3 size: 16 residues. The V gene's germline CDR1 is MGHRA and CDR2 YSYEKL. The CDR3 reads CASSQERTSGSSEQFF. The CDR3 nucleotides are TGCGCCAGCAGCCAAGAAAGGACTAGCGGGAGTAGTGAGCAGTTCTTC.

This chain joins TRBV9 and TRBJ2-7; D remains ambiguous. This CDR3 contains 14 residues. Between the trimmed V and J ends, which lost 2 bases and 0 bases, there was a span of 9 bases. Germline CDR1 reads SGDLS; CDR2 reads YYNGEE. The CDR3 loop reads CASSVGDISYEQYF. The CDR3 DNA sequence: TGTGCCAGCAGCGTGGGCGACATCTCCTACGAGCAGTACTTC.

This clone has just one count. The chain has TRBV4-2 and TRBJ2-5, with D possibly matching TRBD1 (5 bases). V lost 3 bases, J lost 2 bases, and 16 bases lay in between. From germline, CDR1 is LGHNA and CDR2 YNFKEQ. CDR3 length: 16 residues. CDR3 sequence: CASSQTPGQAQETQYF. CDR3 DNA: TGTGCCAGCAGCCAGACTCCAGGGCAGGCTCAAGAGACCCAGTACTTC.

The chain carries TRBV5-1 and TRBJ2-7, with a possible D match to TRBD2 (6 bases). This CDR3 comprises 15 residues. V dropped 4 bases and J dropped 0 bases, with 14 bases sitting between them. Looked up from germline, CDR1 is SGHRS and CDR2 is YFSETQ. CDR3 coding DNA: TGCGCCAGCAGCATGAAAGGGAGGACCTCCTACGAGCAGTACTTC. It encodes CASSMKGRTSYEQYF.

The chain has TRBV6-5 and TRBJ2-7; D remains ambiguous. Trimming took 5 bases from V and 1 from J, leaving 3 bases between them. The CDR3 length is 11 residues. CDR1 and CDR2 from the germline V gene are MNHEY and SVGAGI. CDR3 loop: CASSPSYEQYF. CDR3 in DNA: TGTGCCAGCAGTCCATCCTACGAGCAGTACTTC.

This chain uses TRBV7-8 with TRBJ2-5; 12 bases fit TRBD2. The DNA end is a closer match to TRBJ2-7, so the J assignment may be wrong. CDR3 length: 17 residues. CDR1 is SGHVS, CDR2 FQNEAQ, per germline. The DNA for the CDR3 is TGTGCCAGCAGCTTAGCGAGGCTAGCGGGGGGGTACTACGAGCAGTACTTC. This translates into CASSLARLAGGYYEQYF.

By sample share, this clone is medium-sized. The chain links TRBV10-3 to TRBJ2-7; the D gene is possibly TRBD1 (6 bases). The germline V and J ends were trimmed by 7 bases and 1 base, with 11 bases remaining between them. This CDR3 comprises 13 residues. The germline gives CDR1 ENHRY, CDR2 SYGVKD. DNA of the CDR3: TGTGCCATCACGTCTGACAGGTCCTACGAGCAGTACTTC. Encoded protein: CAITSDRSYEQYF.